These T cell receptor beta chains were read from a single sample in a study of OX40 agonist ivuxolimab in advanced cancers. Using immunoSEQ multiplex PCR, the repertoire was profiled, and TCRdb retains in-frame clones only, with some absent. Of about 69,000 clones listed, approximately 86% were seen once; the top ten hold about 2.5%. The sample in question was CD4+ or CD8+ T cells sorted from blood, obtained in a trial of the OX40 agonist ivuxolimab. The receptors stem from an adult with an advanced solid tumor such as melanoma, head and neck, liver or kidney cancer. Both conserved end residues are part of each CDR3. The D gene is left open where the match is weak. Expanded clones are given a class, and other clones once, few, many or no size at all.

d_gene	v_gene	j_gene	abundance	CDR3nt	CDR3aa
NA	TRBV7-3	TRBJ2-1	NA	TGTGCCAGCAGCTTAGAAACGAGCTCCTACAATGAGCAGTTCTTC	CASSLETSSYNEQFF
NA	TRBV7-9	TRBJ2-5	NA	TGTGCCAGCAGCCGGGACCCGCAAGGGACCCAGTACTTC	CASSRDPQGTQYF
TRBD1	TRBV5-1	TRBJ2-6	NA	TGCGCCAGCAGCTTCGGGACAGCTGGGGCCAACGTCCTGACTTTC	CASSFGTAGANVLTF
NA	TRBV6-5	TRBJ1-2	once	TGTGCCAGCAGTTTGGCTAACTATGGCTACACCTTC	CASSLANYGYTF
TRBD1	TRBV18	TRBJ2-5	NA	TGTGCCAGCTCAAAGGACAGGGGGCAGGAGACCCAGTACTTC	CASSKDRGQETQYF
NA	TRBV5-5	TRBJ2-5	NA	TGTGCCAGCAGCTTGGGAGGTAAAGAGACCCAGTACTTC	CASSLGGKETQYF
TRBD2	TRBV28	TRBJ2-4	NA	TGTGCCAGCGGGACTACAGCCCTCCCCAAAAACATTCAGTACTTC	CASGTTALPKNIQYF
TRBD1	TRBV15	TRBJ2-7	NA	TGTGCCACCACCCGGGACAGGGGTAGTTACGAGCAGTACTTC	CATTRDRGSYEQYF
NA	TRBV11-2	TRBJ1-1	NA	TGTGCCAGCAGCTTAGACAGGCTAGGCACTGAAGCTTTCTTT	CASSLDRLGTEAFF
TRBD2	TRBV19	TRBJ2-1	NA	TGTGCCAGTAGTATTAGCGGGGGGGCCTCCAATGAGCAGTTCTTC	CASSISGGASNEQFF
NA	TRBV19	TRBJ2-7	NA	TGTGCCAGTAGTATCTCAGGGGCGGAATCCTACGAGCAGTACTTC	CASSISGAESYEQYF
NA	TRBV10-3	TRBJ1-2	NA	TGTGCCATCAGTGAGCTGCCAGACTATGGCTACACCTTC	CAISELPDYGYTF
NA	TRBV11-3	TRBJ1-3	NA	TGTGCCAGCACCAGTCGGGGGAGCTCTGGAAACACCATATATTTT	CASTSRGSSGNTIYF
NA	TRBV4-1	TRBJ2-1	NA	TGCGCCAGCAGCCAAGCACCCGTCCCGTACAATGAGCAGTTCTTC	CASSQAPVPYNEQFF
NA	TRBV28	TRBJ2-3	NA	TGTGCCAGCAGTTCGTCCAGGCGACGCACAGATACGCAGTATTTT	CASSSSRRRTDTQYF
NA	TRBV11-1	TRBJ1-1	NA	TGTGCCAGCTCAGAAGGACGGGCGAACACTGAAGCTTTCTTT	CASSEGRANTEAFF
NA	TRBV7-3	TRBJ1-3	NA	TGTGCCAGCAGCTCTTTTCCCGGAAACACCATATATTTT	CASSSFPGNTIYF
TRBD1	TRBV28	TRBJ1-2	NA	TGTGCCAGCATTACAGGGGGAAGGGGCTACACCTTC	CASITGGRGYTF
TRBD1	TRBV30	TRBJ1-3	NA	TGTGCCTGGAGTAAGGACTCCGGGACAGGGACTGGAAACACCATATATTTT	CAWSKDSGTGTGNTIYF
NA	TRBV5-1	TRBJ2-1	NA	TGCGCCAGCAGCTTGATACAGGGCGATGAGCAGTTCTTC	CASSLIQGDEQFF
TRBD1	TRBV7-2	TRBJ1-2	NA	TGTGCCAGCAGCATTTCGGGACAGCTCTATGGCTACACCTTC	CASSISGQLYGYTF
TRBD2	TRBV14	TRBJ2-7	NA	TGTGCCAGCAGCCAAGTCCGAAGCGGGAGCCCCTACGAGCAGTACTTC	CASSQVRSGSPYEQYF
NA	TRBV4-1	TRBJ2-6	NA	TGCGCCAGCAGCCAACCGACTACTGGGGCCAACGTCCTGACTTTC	CASSQPTTGANVLTF
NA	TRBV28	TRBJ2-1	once	TGTGCCAGCAAACGGGGGGGACAGGGATGGAATGAGCAGTTCTTC	CASKRGGQGWNEQFF
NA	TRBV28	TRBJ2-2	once	TGTGCCAGCAGAATTCATCAGGGGCCCGGGGGGCCGAACACCGGGGAGCTGTTTTTT	CASRIHQGPGGPNTGELFF
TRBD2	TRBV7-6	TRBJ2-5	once	TGTGCCAGCAGCGCGGGACTAGCGGGAGTTGAGACCCAGTACTTC	CASSAGLAGVETQYF
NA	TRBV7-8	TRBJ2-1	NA	TGTGCCAGCAGCTTAGATGGGTTGAGCTCCTACAATGAGCAGTTCTTC	CASSLDGLSSYNEQFF
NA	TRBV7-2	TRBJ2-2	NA	TGTGCCAGCTGCCTCGGTTGGAACACCGGGGAGCTGTTTTTT	CASCLGWNTGELFF
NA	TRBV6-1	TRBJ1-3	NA	TGTGCCAGCAGTGAAGCGCTTCAGGGGTCGGCTGGAAACACCATATATTTT	CASSEALQGSAGNTIYF
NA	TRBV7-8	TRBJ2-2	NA	TGTGCCAGCAGCTTTGACAGCACGACCGGGGAGCTGTTTTTT	CASSFDSTTGELFF
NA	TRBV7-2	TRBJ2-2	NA	TGTGCCAGCAGCTTAGTCTCGGGAAACACCGGGGAGCTGTTTTTT	CASSLVSGNTGELFF
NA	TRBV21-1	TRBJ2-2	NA	TGTGCCAGCAGCAAATCAACAGGGGATAGCACCGGGGAGCTGTTTTTT	CASSKSTGDSTGELFF
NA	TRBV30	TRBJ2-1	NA	TGTGCCGGAACAGGACCCCGCAGAGAGCAGTTCTTC	CAGTGPRREQFF
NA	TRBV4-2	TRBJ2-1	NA	TGTGCCAGCAGTCAGTCTGGGGGGCCGTATGAGCAGTTCTTC	CASSQSGGPYEQFF
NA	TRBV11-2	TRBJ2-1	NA	TGTGCCAGCAGCAACCGGCAGGGGTACAATGAGCAGTTCTTC	CASSNRQGYNEQFF
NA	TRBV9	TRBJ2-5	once	TGTGCCAGCAGCTTGTTAGGGGGGCAGCAAGAGACCCAGTACTTC	CASSLLGGQQETQYF
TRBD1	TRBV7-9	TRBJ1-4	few	TGTGCCAGCAGCTTGGGACAGGGGAATGAAAAACTGTTTTTT	CASSLGQGNEKLFF
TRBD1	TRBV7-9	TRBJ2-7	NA	TGTGCCGCAGGGACAGGGCACCACGAGCAGTACTTC	CAAGTGHHEQYF
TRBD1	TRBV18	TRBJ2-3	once	TGTGCCAGCTCACCTGGGGACAGGGGGCTAGATACGCAGTATTTT	CASSPGDRGLDTQYF
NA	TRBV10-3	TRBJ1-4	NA	TGTGCCATCGAGGGCATGGTACAGGCCGCAACTAATGAAAAACTGTTTTTT	CAIEGMVQAATNEKLFF
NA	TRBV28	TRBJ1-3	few	TGTGCCAGCAGCCCAGATGGGGCGGGAGGGACCATATATTTT	CASSPDGAGGTIYF
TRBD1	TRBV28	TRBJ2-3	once	TGTGCCAGCACCCCCAGGACAGGGGGCGTAAGCACAGATACGCAGTATTTT	CASTPRTGGVSTDTQYF
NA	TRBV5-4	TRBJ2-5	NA	TGTGCCAGCAGCTTGCAGACAGAAGAGACCCAGTACTTC	CASSLQTEETQYF
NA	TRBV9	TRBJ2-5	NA	TGTGCCAGCAGCGGTGGGACGACCCAAGAGACCCAGTACTTC	CASSGGTTQETQYF
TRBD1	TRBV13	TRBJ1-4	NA	TGTGCCAGCAGCACCAGGACAGGGGGCGCACCAACTAATGAAAAACTGTTTTTT	CASSTRTGGAPTNEKLFF
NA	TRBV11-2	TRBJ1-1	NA	TGTGCCAGCAGCCGGGTCGGGGGCAGCCGGAACACTGAAGCTTTCTTT	CASSRVGGSRNTEAFF
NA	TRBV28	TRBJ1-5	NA	TGTGCCAGCAGTACCCCGGGGGGTCAGGGGCAGCCCCAGCATTTT	CASSTPGGQGQPQHF
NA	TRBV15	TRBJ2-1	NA	TGTGCCACCAGCGCCTTAGCGGAACAGTTCTTC	CATSALAEQFF
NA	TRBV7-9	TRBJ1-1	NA	TGTGCCGGCTCACAGTCGCGGAACACTGAAGCTTTCTTT	CAGSQSRNTEAFF
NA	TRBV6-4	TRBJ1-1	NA	TGTGCCAGCATAGAGGGAGGACTTATGAACACTGAAGCTTTCTTT	CASIEGGLMNTEAFF
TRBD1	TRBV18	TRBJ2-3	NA	TGTGCCAGCTCACCGAGGACAGGGGTCACAGATACGCAGTATTTT	CASSPRTGVTDTQYF
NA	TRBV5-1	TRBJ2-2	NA	TGCGCCAGCAGCACCCGACAGAACACCGGGGAGCTGTTTTTT	CASSTRQNTGELFF
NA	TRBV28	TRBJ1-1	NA	TGTGCCAGCAGCCAAGCCACAGGGAACACTGAAGCTTTCTTT	CASSQATGNTEAFF